This T cell receptor (beta chain) was captured by sequencing in a study of blood T cell repertoires in COVID-19. The V and J ends lost 0 bases and 3 bases, in that order; junction bases with no gene match: 3. The CDR3 spans 15 residues. Individuals in the exposed group had encountered a COVID-19 case within 2 weeks preceding study entry. Repertoires were generated with immunoSEQ multiplex PCR, while TCRdb's copy carries only in-frame clones and drops some. The table lists about 180,000 clones, more than 75% of them singletons. Sequences were obtained from PBMCs or T cells enriched from blood (not recorded which). The V gene is TRBV5-3, the J gene TRBJ2-5, with 9 positions matching TRBD2. TRBV5-3 is an open reading frame, and its role is uncertain. This receptor was taken from a man aged 55 to 70 who had been exposed to COVID-19. The CDR3 reads CARSLETSGKETQYF. CDR3 sequence (DNA): TGTGCCAGAAGCTTGGAGACTAGCGGAAAAGAGACCCAGTACTTC.